The clone carrying this T cell receptor (beta chain) showed up many times. The antigen is undetermined. This sample is part of a study of regulatory T cells in long-lasting Graves disease. Study-wide results and limits: TCR diversity was lower in persistent than newly diagnosed Graves' disease.

Construction of TCR beta libraries relied on iRepertoire HTBI primers and on Arm-PCR targeting CDR3 regions. One entry per CDR3 protein results from TCRdb running MiXCR on the multiplex PCR reads. The sample holds fewer than 550,000 distinct CDR3 sequences, roughly 15% seen once. Trimming left V 6 bases short and J 3 bases short, with 11 bases between. The CDR3 has 13 amino acids. Germline V lookup: CDR1 MNHNS, CDR2 SASEGT. Time point noted: newly diagnosed GD, antithyroid drugs for less than 3 months. After RNA was extracted from PBMCs, the TCR library was made from it. Another study also made use of these data, one on T cells in Graves' hyperthyroidism and ophthalmopathy. That source reports: Ophthalmopathy prediction by the model preceded onset by a median roughly 6 months.

The TCR originated in a woman aged 18-30 years with Graves disease. This sequence joins TRBV6-1 and TRBJ1-2; D is unclear. Sequencing used peripheral blood mononuclear cells (PBMCs), obtained at new diagnosis, from a patient treated with antithyroid drugs. CDR3 protein: CASSPGKDYGYTF. CDR3 nucleotide sequence: TGTGCCAGCAGCCCCGGAAAGGACTATGGCTACACCTTC.